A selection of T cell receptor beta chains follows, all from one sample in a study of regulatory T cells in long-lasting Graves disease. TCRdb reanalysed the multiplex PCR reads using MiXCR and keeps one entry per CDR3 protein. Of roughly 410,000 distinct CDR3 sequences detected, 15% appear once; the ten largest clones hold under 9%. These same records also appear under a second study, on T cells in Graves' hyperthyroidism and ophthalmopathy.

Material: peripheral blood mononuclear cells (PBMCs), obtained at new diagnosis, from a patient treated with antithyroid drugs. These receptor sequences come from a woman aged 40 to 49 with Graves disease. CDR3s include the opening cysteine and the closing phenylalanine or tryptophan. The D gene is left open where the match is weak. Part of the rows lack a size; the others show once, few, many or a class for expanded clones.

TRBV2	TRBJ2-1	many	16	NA	TGTGCCAGCAGTGAATCGGGGAGAAGCTCCTACAATGAGCAGTTCTTC	CASSESGRSSYNEQFF
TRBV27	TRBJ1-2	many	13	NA	TGTGCCAGCAGTTTCGGGAGTTCAGAAGGCTACACCTTC	CASSFGSSEGYTF
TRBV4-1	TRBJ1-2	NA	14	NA	TGCGCCAGCAGCTACCCGAAGGGCAACTATGGCTACACCTTC	CASSYPKGNYGYTF
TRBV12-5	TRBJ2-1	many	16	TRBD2	TGTGCTAGTGGTCCGGCGGGACTAGCGGAATACAATGAGCAGTTCTTC	CASGPAGLAEYNEQFF
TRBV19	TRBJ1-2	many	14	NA	TGTGCCAGTAGTGATCGGACAGCGAATTATGGCTACACCTTC	CASSDRTANYGYTF
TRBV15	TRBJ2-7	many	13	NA	TGTGCCACCAGCAGGGGGGTGGGGGACGAGCAGTACTTC	CATSRGVGDEQYF
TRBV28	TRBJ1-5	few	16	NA	TGTGCCAGCAGTTCGGGAGCCCAGTATAGCAATCAGCCCCAGCATTTT	CASSSGAQYSNQPQHF
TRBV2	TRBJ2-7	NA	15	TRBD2	TGTGCCAGCGACCGCTTAGCGGGAGGAGGTGGCGAGCAGTACTTC	CASDRLAGGGGEQYF
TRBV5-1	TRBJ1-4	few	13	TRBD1	TGCGCCAGCAGCATGACAGGGGAGGAAAAACTGTTTTTT	CASSMTGEEKLFF
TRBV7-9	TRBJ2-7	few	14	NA	TGTGCCAGCAGCCCCCACTGGGGAGTGGCCGAGCAGTACTTC	CASSPHWGVAEQYF
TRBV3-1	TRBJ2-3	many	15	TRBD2	TGTGCCAGCAGGATTAGCGGGAGGCGCACAGATACGCAGTATTTT	CASRISGRRTDTQYF